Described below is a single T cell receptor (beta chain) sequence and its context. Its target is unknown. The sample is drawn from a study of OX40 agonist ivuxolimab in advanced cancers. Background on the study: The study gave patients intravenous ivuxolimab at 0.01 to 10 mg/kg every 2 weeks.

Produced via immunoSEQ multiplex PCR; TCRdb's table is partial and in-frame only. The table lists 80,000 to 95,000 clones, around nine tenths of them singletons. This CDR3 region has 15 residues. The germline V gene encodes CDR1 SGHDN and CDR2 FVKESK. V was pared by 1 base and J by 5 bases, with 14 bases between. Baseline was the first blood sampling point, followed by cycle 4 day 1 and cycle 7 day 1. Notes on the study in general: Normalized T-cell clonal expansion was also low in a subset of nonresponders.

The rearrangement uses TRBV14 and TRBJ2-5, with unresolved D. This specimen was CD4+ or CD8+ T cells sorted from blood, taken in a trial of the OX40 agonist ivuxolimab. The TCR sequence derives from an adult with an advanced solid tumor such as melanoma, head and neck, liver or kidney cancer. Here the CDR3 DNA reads TGTGCCAGCAGCCAAGCCCTCCCCACAGCGGAGACCCAGTACTTC. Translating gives CASSQALPTAETQYF.